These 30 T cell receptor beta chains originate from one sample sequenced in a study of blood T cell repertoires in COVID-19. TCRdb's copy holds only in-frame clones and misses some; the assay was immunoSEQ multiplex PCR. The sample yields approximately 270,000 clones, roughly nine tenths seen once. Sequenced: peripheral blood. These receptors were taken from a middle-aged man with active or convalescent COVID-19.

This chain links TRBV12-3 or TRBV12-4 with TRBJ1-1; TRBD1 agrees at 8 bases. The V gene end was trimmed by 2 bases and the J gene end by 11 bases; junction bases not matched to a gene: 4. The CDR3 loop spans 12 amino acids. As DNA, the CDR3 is TGTGCCAGCAGTTTACCCACAGGGGGGGCTTTCTTT. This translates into CASSLPTGGAFF.

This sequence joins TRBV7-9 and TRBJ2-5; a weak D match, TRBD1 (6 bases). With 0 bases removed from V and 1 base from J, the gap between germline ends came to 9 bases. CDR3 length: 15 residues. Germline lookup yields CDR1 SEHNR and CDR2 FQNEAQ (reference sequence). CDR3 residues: CASSLAFRGQETQYF. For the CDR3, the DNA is TGTGCCAGCAGCTTAGCATTCAGGGGCCAAGAGACCCAGTACTTC.

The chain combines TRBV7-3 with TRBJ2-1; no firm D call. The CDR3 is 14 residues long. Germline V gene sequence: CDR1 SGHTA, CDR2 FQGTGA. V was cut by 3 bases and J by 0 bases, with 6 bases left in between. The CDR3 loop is CASSFTASYNEQFF. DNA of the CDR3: TGTGCCAGCAGCTTCACAGCCTCCTACAATGAGCAGTTCTTC.

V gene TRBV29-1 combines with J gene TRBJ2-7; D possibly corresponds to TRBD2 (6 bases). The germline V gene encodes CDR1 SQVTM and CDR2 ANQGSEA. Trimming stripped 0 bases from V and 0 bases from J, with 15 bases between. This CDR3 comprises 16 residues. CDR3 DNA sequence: TGCAGCGTTGAAGAGGGGGAGGTTGTTGGCTCCTACGAGCAGTACTTC. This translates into CSVEEGEVVGSYEQYF.

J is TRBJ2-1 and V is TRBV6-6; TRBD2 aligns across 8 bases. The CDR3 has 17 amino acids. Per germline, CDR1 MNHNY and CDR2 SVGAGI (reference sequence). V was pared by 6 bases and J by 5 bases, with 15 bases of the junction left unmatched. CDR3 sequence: CASSRGLAHARNNEQFF. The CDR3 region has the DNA TGTGCCAGCAGCCGAGGACTAGCCCATGCCAGAAACAATGAGCAGTTCTTC.

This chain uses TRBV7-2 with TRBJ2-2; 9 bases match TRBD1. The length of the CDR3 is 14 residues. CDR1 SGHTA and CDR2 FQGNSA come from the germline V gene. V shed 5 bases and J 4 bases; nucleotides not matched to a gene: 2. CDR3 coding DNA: TGTGCCAGCAGCCGGACAGGGGTCACCGGGGAGCTGTTTTTT. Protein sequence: CASSRTGVTGELFF. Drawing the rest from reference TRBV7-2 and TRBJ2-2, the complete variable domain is GAGVSQSPSNKVTEKGKDVELRCDPISGHTALYWYRQSLGQGLEFLIYFQGNSAPDKSGLPSDRFSAERTGGSVSTLTIQRTQQEDSAVYLCASSRTGVTGELFFGEGSRLTVL.

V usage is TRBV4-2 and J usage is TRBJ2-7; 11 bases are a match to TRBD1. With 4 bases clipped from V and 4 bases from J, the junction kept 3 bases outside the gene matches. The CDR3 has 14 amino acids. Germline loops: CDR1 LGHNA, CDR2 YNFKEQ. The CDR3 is CASSRGQGAYEQYF. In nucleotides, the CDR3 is TGTGCCAGCAGCCGCGGACAGGGGGCGTACGAGCAGTACTTC.

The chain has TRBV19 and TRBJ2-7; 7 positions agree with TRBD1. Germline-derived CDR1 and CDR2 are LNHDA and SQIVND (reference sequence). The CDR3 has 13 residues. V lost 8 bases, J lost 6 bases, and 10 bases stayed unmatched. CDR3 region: CASARTGRGEQYF. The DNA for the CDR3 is TGTGCCAGTGCCCGGACAGGCCGGGGCGAGCAGTACTTC.

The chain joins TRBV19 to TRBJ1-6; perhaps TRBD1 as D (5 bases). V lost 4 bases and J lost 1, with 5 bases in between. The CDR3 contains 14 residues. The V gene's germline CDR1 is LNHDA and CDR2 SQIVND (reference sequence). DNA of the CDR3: TGTGCCAGTAGTAAGGGGTCCTATAATTCACCCCTCCACTTT. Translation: CASSKGSYNSPLHF.

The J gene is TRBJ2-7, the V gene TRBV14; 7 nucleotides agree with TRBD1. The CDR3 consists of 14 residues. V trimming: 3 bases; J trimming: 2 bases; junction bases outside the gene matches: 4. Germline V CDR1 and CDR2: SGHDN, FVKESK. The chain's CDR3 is CASSHLGQTYEQYF. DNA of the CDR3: TGTGCCAGCAGCCACCTGGGACAGACCTACGAGCAGTACTTC. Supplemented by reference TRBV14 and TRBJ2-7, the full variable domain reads EAGVTQFPSHSVIEKGQTVTLRCDPISGHDNLYWYRRVMGKEIKFLLHFVKESKQDESGMPNNRFLAERTGGTYSTLKVQPAELEDSGVYFCASSHLGQTYEQYFGPGTRLTVT.

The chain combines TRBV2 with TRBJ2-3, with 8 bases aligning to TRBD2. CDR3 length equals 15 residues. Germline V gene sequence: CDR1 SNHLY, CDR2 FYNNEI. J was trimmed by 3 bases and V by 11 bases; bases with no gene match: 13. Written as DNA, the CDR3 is TGTGCCGGCCGACGGGGGGGGCCTGGGACAGATACGCAGTATTTT. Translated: CAGRRGGPGTDTQYF.

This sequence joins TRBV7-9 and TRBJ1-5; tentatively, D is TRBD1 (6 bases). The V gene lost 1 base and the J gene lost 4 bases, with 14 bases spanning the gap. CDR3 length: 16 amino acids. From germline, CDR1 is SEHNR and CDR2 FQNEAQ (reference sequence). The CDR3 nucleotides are TGTGCCAGCAGCTTAGGTATTAGACAGGAAAATCAGCCCCAGCATTTT. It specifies CASSLGIRQENQPQHF.

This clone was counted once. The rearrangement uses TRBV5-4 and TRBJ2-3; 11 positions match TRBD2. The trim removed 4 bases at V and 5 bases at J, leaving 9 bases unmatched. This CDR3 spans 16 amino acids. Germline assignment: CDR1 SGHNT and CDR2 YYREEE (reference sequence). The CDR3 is CASSQTSGTIGDTQYF. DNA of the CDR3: TGTGCCAGCAGCCAGACTAGCGGGACTATCGGAGATACGCAGTATTTT.

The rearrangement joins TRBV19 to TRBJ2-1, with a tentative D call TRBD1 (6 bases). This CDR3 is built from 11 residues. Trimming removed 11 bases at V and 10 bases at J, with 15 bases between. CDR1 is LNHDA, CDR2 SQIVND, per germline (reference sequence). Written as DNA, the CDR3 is TGTGCCCGTGGGGGCGGAGGCGAGCAGTTCTTC. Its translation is CARGGGGEQFF.

In DNA, the CDR3 is TGTGCCAGCAGTGGGACTAGTCTCGACCAAAACATTCAGTACTTC. Its translation: CASSGTSLDQNIQYF. V usage is TRBV6-2 or TRBV6-3 and J usage is TRBJ2-4; 8 nucleotides line up with TRBD2. From germline, CDR1 is MNHEY and CDR2 SVGEGT. V shed 5 bases and J 5 bases; nucleotides not matched to a gene: 8. The CDR3 length is 15 residues.

This CDR3 is CASSQTGWEQYF. CDR3 DNA sequence: TGTGCCAGCAGCCAGACAGGATGGGAGCAGTACTTC. The chain links TRBV14 to TRBJ2-7; perhaps TRBD1 as D (6 bases). V gave up 3 bases and J gave up 7 bases, with 10 bases separating them. This CDR3 has 12 amino acids. Germline lookup yields CDR1 SGHDN and CDR2 FVKESK.

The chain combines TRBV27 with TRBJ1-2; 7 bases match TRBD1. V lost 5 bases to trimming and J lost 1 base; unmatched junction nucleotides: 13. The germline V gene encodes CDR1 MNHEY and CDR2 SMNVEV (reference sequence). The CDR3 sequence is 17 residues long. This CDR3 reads CASSLTGAWGFNYGYTF. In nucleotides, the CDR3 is TGTGCCAGCAGTCTCACAGGGGCGTGGGGATTTAACTATGGCTACACCTTC.

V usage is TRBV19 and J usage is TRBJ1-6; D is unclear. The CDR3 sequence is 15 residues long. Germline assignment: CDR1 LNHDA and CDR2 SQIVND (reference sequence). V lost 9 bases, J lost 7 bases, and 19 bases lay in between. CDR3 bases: TGTGCCAGCGCCCCGGCGGGGTTAACCAATTCACCCCTCCACTTT. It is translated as CASAPAGLTNSPLHF.

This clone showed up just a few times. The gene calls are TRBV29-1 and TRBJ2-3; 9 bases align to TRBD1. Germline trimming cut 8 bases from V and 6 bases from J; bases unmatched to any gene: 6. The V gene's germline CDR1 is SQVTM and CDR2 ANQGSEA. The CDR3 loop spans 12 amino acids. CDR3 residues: CSLGTGLDTQYF. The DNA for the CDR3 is TGCAGCCTCGGGACAGGGCTGGATACGCAGTATTTT.

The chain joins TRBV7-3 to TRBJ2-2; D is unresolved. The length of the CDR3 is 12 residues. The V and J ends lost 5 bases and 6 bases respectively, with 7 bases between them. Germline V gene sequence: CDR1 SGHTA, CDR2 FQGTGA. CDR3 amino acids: CASSPLAGELFF. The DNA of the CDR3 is TGTGCCAGCAGCCCTCTAGCCGGGGAGCTGTTTTTT.

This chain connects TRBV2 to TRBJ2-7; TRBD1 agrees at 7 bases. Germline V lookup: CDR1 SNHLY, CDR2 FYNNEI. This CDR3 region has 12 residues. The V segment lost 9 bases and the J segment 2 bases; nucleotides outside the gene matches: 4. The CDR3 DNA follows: TGTGCCAGTAGGACAGGTACCTACGAGCAGTACTTC. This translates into CASRTGTYEQYF.

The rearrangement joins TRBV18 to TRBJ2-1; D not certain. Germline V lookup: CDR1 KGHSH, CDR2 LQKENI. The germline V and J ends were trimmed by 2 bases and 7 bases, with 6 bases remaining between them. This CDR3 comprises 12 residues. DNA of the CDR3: TGTGCCAGCTCACCAACTGAGAATGAGCAGTTCTTC. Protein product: CASSPTENEQFF. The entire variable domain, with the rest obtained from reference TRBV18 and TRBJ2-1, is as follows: NAGVMQNPRHLVRRRGQEARLRCSPMKGHSHVYWYRQLPEEGLKFMVYLQKENIIDESGMPKERFSAEFPKEGPSILRIQQVVRGDSAAYFCASSPTENEQFFGPGTRLTVL.

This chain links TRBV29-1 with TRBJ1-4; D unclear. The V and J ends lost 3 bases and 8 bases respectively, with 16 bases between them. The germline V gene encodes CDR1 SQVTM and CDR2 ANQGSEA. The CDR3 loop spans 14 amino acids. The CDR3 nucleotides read TGCAGCGTTGAGTGGGCGGGGAGGACGGAAAAACTGTTTTTT. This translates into CSVEWAGRTEKLFF. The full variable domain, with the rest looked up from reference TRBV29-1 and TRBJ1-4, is SAVISQKPSRDICQRGTSLTIQCQVDSQVTMMFWYRQQPGQSLTLIATANQGSEATYESGFVIDKFPISRPNLTFSTLTVSNMSPEDSSIYLCSVEWAGRTEKLFFGSGTQLSVL.

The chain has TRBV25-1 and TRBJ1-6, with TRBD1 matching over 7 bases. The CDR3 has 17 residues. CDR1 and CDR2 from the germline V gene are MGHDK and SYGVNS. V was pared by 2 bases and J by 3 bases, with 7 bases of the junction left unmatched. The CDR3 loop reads CASSEDREAGYNSPLHF. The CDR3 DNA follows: TGTGCCAGCAGTGAAGACAGGGAAGCGGGCTATAATTCACCCCTCCACTTT.

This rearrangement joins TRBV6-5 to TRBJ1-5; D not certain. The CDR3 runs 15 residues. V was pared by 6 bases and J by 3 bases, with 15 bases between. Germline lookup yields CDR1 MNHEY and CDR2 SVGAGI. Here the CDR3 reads CASSPTRVFNQPQHF. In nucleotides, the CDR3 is TGTGCCAGCAGCCCGACCCGGGTCTTCAATCAGCCCCAGCATTTT.

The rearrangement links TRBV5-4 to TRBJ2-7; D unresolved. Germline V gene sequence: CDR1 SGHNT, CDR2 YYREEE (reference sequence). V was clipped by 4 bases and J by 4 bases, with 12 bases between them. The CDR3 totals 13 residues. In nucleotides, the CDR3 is TGTGCCAGCAGCCCCGGGTCAGCGTACGAGCAGTACTTC. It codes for CASSPGSAYEQYF. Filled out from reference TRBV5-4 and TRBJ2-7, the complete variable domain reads ETGVTQSPTHLIKTRGQQVTLRCSSQSGHNTVSWYQQALGQGPQFIFQYYREEENGRGNFPPRFSGLQFPNYSSELNVNALELDDSALYLCASSPGSAYEQYFGPGTRLTVT.

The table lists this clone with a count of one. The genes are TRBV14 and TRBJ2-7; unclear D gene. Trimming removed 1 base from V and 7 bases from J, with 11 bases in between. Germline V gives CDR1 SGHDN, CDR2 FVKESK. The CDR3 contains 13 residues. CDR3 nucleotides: TGTGCCAGCAGCCAAGTAGGTGGGCGAGAGCAGTACTTC. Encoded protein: CASSQVGGREQYF.

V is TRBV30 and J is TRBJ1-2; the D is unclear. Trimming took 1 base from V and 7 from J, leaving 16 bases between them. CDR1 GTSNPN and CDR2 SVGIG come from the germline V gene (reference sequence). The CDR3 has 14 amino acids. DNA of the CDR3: TGTGCCTGGAGTGGAGACGGCGGTCGAACTGGCTACACCTTC. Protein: CAWSGDGGRTGYTF.

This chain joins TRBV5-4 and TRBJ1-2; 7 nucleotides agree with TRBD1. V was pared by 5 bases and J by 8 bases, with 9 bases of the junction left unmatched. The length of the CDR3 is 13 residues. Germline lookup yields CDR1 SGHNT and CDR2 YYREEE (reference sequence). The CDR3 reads CASRTGTVRGYTF. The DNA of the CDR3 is TGTGCCAGCAGGACAGGGACAGTCAGAGGCTACACCTTC.

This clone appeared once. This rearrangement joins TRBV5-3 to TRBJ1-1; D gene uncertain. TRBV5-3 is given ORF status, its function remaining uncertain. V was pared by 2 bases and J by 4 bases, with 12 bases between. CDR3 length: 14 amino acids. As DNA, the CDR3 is TGTGCCAGAAGCTTCTCGGGGATAGGCACTGAAGCTTTCTTT. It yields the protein CARSFSGIGTEAFF.